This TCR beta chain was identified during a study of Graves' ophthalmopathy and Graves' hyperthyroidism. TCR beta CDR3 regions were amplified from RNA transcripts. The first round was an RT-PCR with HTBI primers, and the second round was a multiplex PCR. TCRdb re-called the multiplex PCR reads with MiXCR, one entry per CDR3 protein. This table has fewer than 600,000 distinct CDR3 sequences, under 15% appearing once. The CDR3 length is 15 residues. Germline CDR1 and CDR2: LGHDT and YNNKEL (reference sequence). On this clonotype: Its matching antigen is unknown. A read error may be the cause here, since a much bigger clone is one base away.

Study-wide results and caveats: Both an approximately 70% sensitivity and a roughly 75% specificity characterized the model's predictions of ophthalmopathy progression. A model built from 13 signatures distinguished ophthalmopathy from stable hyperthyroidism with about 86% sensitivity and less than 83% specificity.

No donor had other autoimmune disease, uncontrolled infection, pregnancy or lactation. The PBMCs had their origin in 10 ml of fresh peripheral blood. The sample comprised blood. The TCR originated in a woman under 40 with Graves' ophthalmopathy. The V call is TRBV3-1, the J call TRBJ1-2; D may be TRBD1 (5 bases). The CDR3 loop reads CASSQGGVANDGYTF. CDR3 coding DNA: TGTGCCAGCAGCCAAGGGGGGGTAGCTAACGATGGCTACACCTTC.